This T cell receptor beta chain originates from a study of OX40 agonist ivuxolimab in advanced cancers. Findings of the study overall: Some patients who did not respond also had low normalized T-cell clonal expansion.

Assay: immunoSEQ multiplex PCR; the TCRdb copy retains only in-frame clones and omits some. The sample carries 65,000 to 95,000 clones, about 84% recorded once. V shed 5 bases, J shed 9 bases, and the junction held 8 bases outside the gene matches. The germline gives CDR1 SGHTA, CDR2 FQGNSA. This CDR3 is 15 amino acids long. This clone occurred a few times. The target antigen is unknown. The cohort excluded patients with autoimmune disease history or systemic immunosuppression. Material: CD4+ or CD8+ T cells sorted from blood, obtained in a trial of the OX40 agonist ivuxolimab. This clonotype was sampled from an adult with an advanced solid tumor such as melanoma, head and neck, liver or kidney cancer. The genes are TRBV7-2 and TRBJ1-6; 9 nucleotides agree with TRBD1. The CDR3 is CASSETGTGTSPLHF. DNA for the CDR3: TGTGCCAGCAGCGAAACCGGGACAGGGACTTCACCCCTCCACTTT.